These 20 T cell receptor beta chains were sequenced from one sample in a study of blood T cell repertoires in COVID-19. Clones were read by immunoSEQ multiplex PCR, and TCRdb kept only the in-frame ones, dropping some. Among roughly 250,000 clones listed, 65% to 85% were seen once. Material for sequencing was peripheral blood. Receptor source: a woman aged 35 to 49 with active or convalescent COVID-19.

V is TRBV5-1 and J is TRBJ1-4; a weak D match, TRBD1 (5 bases). This CDR3 region has 14 residues. Trimming took off 4 bases at V and 6 bases at J, with 13 bases between the two ends. Germline loops: CDR1 SGHRS, CDR2 YFSETQ. Here the CDR3 reads CASSRRGDDEKLFF. As DNA, the CDR3 is TGCGCCAGCAGCCGCCGGGGGGATGATGAAAAACTGTTTTTT.

The chain carries TRBV5-1 and TRBJ1-1; D may be TRBD1 (6 bases). The CDR3 consists of 17 residues. With 0 bases removed from V and 1 base from J, the gap between germline ends came to 16 bases. The germline CDR1 and CDR2 sequences are SGHRS and YFSETQ. The CDR3 sequence is CASSLVGQGIRNTEAFF. Here the CDR3 DNA reads TGCGCCAGCAGCTTGGTCGGGCAGGGGATCCGGAACACTGAAGCTTTCTTT.

The J gene is TRBJ2-3, the V gene TRBV18, with 10 positions matching TRBD1. Germline trimming cut 2 bases from V and 6 bases from J; bases unmatched to any gene: 14. This CDR3 has 18 amino acids. Germline V CDR1 and CDR2: KGHSH, LQKENI. Here the CDR3 reads CASSPSGPGQGGVDTQYF. For the CDR3, the DNA is TGTGCCAGCTCACCATCAGGCCCTGGACAGGGGGGAGTTGATACGCAGTATTTT.

V gene TRBV18 combines with J gene TRBJ1-1, with D perhaps matching TRBD1 (5 bases). V was cut by 0 bases and J by 0 bases, with 14 bases left in between. This CDR3 contains 17 residues. From germline, CDR1 is KGHSH and CDR2 LQKENI. This CDR3 reads CASSPPFGGALNTEAFF. CDR3 nucleotide sequence: TGTGCCAGCTCACCACCGTTCGGAGGGGCCTTGAACACTGAAGCTTTCTTT.

This chain joins TRBV30 and TRBJ1-4; D perhaps matches TRBD1 (5 bases). The V gene's germline CDR1 is GTSNPN and CDR2 SVGIG (reference sequence). Trimming removed 2 bases from V and 2 bases from J, with 9 bases in between. The CDR3 spans 14 residues. The CDR3 reads CAWSWGRTNEKLFF. The CDR3 bases are TGTGCCTGGAGTTGGGGGAGGACTAATGAAAAACTGTTTTTT. Full variable domain (outside the CDR3, taken from reference TRBV30 and TRBJ1-4): SQTIHQWPATLVQPVGSPLSLECTVEGTSNPNLYWYRQAAGRGLQLLFYSVGIGQISSEVPQNLSASRPQDRQFILSSKKLLLSDSGFYLCAWSWGRTNEKLFFGSGTQLSVL.

The rearrangement uses TRBV6-1 and TRBJ1-5, with D possibly TRBD1 on 5 matching bases. CDR3 length: 17 amino acids. Germline V lookup: CDR1 MNHNS, CDR2 SASEGT. V lost 3 bases, J lost 2 bases, and 17 bases lay in between. DNA for the CDR3: TGTGCCAGCAGTGATCATAGGGGCCTGTCGGGCAATCAGCCCCAGCATTTT. Its translation: CASSDHRGLSGNQPQHF.

This rearrangement joins TRBV5-4 to TRBJ2-1; 8 positions match TRBD2. The length of the CDR3 is 15 residues. CDR1 is SGHNT, CDR2 YYREEE, per germline (reference sequence). The J segment lost 4 bases and the V segment lost 3 bases, leaving 6 bases of the junction unmatched. In DNA form, the CDR3 reads TGTGCCAGCAGCTCCCCCGGGACTAGTTACAATGAGCAGTTCTTC. It encodes CASSSPGTSYNEQFF. The whole variable domain, filled in from reference TRBV5-4 and TRBJ2-1, reads ETGVTQSPTHLIKTRGQQVTLRCSSQSGHNTVSWYQQALGQGPQFIFQYYREEENGRGNFPPRFSGLQFPNYSSELNVNALELDDSALYLCASSSPGTSYNEQFFGPGTRLTVL.

The V gene is TRBV28, the J gene TRBJ2-2, with D possibly TRBD1 on 6 matching bases. Germline V lookup: CDR1 MDHEN, CDR2 SYDVKM. V was pared by 6 bases and J by 4 bases, with 12 bases between. The CDR3 runs 14 residues. In DNA, the CDR3 is TGTGCCAGCAGCCCCATGGGGGCCACCGGGGAGCTGTTTTTT. Protein sequence: CASSPMGATGELFF.

This chain's CDR3 is CSVGRQGFYNEQFF. CDR3 nucleotides: TGCAGCGTTGGTAGGCAGGGGTTCTACAATGAGCAGTTCTTC. The rearrangement links TRBV29-1 to TRBJ2-1, with D maybe TRBD1 (6 bases). The ends were cut back, 4 bases at V and 3 bases at J, with 13 bases in the middle. The CDR3 runs to 14 residues. The germline CDR1 and CDR2 sequences are SQVTM and ANQGSEA.

This chain connects TRBV5-6 to TRBJ1-4, with 7 nucleotides matching TRBD1. From germline, CDR1 is SGHDT and CDR2 YYEEEE. The ends lost 3 bases at V and 8 bases at J; junction bases unmatched: 13. The CDR3 loop spans 16 amino acids. This chain's CDR3 is CASSWGTAQSGEKLFF. The DNA of the CDR3 is TGTGCCAGCAGCTGGGGGACAGCCCAGTCGGGGGAAAAACTGTTTTTT.

This rearrangement joins TRBV19 to TRBJ1-6; 10 bases map to TRBD1. J was trimmed by 8 bases and V by 1 base; bases with no gene match: 2. This CDR3 contains 15 residues. Germline CDR1 is LNHDA and CDR2 is SQIVND (reference sequence). The CDR3 sequence: CASSIATGGDSPLHF. CDR3 nucleotide sequence: TGTGCCAGTAGTATAGCGACAGGGGGCGATTCACCCCTCCACTTT.

The chain combines TRBV7-3 with TRBJ2-1; TRBD2 agrees at 16 bases. This CDR3 is 16 amino acids long. Trimming cost V 5 bases and J 7 bases; bases outside gene matches: 5. Germline V gene lookup returns CDR1 SGHTA and CDR2 FQGTGA. As DNA, the CDR3 is TGTGCCAGCAGCCCGGGGACTAGCGGGGGGGCAAATGAGCAGTTCTTC. Its protein is CASSPGTSGGANEQFF.

This clone was observed once. CDR3 nucleotides: TGTGCCAGCCTTGCTACGGGACATAATAATTCACCCCTCCACTTT. Translation: CASLATGHNNSPLHF. The chain carries TRBV28 and TRBJ1-6; tentative D call: TRBD1 (6 bases). This CDR3 spans 15 amino acids. With 8 bases removed from V and 5 bases from J, the gap between germline ends came to 16 bases. Germline CDR1 is MDHEN and CDR2 is SYDVKM. Based on the CDR3 plus reference TRBV28 and TRBJ1-6, the full variable domain is DVKVTQSSRYLVKRTGEKVFLECVQDMDHENMFWYRQDPGLGLRLIYFSYDVKMKEKGDIPEGYSVSREKKERFSLILESASTNQTSMYLCASLATGHNNSPLHFGNGTRLTVT.

The chain links TRBV4-2 to TRBJ1-5; 7 bases fit TRBD1. Germline CDR1 and CDR2: LGHNA and YNFKEQ. CDR3 length: 15 amino acids. J lost 0 bases, V lost 3 bases, and 2 bases had no gene match. CDR3 amino acids: CASSQGQISNQPQHF. The CDR3 DNA reads TGTGCCAGCAGCCAGGGACAGATTAGCAATCAGCCCCAGCATTTT.

This rearrangement joins TRBV12-3 or TRBV12-4 to TRBJ1-1; D is unclear. Trimming stripped 7 bases from V and 4 bases from J, with 13 bases between. There are 13 residues in the CDR3. The CDR3 spells CASTRGLSTEAFF. DNA for the CDR3: TGTGCCAGCACACGGGGTTTGAGCACTGAAGCTTTCTTT.

This clone was seen many times. The CDR3 DNA reads TGTGCCTGGCGGCAGTCCCCAGGAGGCTACACCTTC. This translates into CAWRQSPGGYTF. The gene calls are TRBV30 and TRBJ1-2; D remains unclear. In germline, CDR1 is GTSNPN, CDR2 SVGIG (reference sequence). V shed 5 bases and J shed 8 bases, with 15 bases lying between them. This CDR3 contains 12 residues.

The rearrangement links TRBV7-6 to TRBJ2-1; weak D call: TRBD2 (5 bases). The germline CDR1 and CDR2 sequences are SGHVS and FNYEAQ. The CDR3 is 16 residues long. The germline V and J ends were trimmed by 2 bases and 1 base, with 12 bases remaining between them. The CDR3 region is CASSLLIGLSYNEQFF. Written as DNA, the CDR3 is TGTGCCAGCAGCTTATTAATAGGACTGTCCTACAATGAGCAGTTCTTC.

A few counts support this clone. The chain is built from TRBV28 and TRBJ2-1, with 10 bases fitting TRBD2. The CDR3 has 15 amino acids. V trimming: 10 bases; J trimming: 9 bases; junction bases outside the gene matches: 15. The germline CDR1 and CDR2 sequences are MDHEN and SYDVKM. This CDR3 is CATGERGGVTLEQFF. CDR3 bases: TGTGCCACCGGGGAGCGGGGGGGCGTAACACTTGAGCAGTTCTTC.

V usage is TRBV7-9 and J usage is TRBJ1-3; perhaps TRBD1 as D (5 bases). The CDR3 has 12 amino acids. Trimming stripped 5 bases from V and 7 bases from J, with 9 bases between. The V gene's germline CDR1 is SEHNR and CDR2 FQNEAQ (reference sequence). This CDR3 is CASSKQANTIYF. CDR3 coding DNA: TGTGCCAGCAGCAAACAGGCGAACACCATATATTTT.

This chain joins TRBV12-3 or TRBV12-4 and TRBJ2-1; 7 positions agree with TRBD1. With 9 bases clipped from V and 4 bases from J, the junction kept 6 bases outside the gene matches. This CDR3 is built from 13 residues. The CDR3 DNA sequence: TGTGCCAGTGGGGACAGACCGTACAATGAGCAGTTCTTC. It translates to CASGDRPYNEQFF.